A selection of T cell receptor beta chains follows, all from one sample in a study of cytomegalovirus exposure and HLA in healthy donors. Method: immunoSEQ multiplex PCR; TCRdb's copy keeps in-frame clones and lacks some. The sample consists of some 150,000 clones, 55% to 80% of them appearing once. The sequencing sample was made of PBMCs. The receptors were gathered from a woman between 40 and 50 years old in good health and CMV-seronegative. Both conserved end residues are part of each CDR3. The D gene is left open where the match is weak. A row's size may be missing; if present it is once, few, many or a size class.

V	J	size	D	DNA	CDR3
TRBV6-5	TRBJ1-2	once	TRBD1	TGTGCCGTAAGACAGGGGGCCAACTATGGCTACACCTTC	CAVRQGANYGYTF
TRBV4-1	TRBJ1-1	.	.	TGCGCCAGCAGCCACGGCGACCGCGCAGGCACTGAAGCTTTCTTT	CASSHGDRAGTEAFF
TRBV30	TRBJ1-5	.	.	TGTGCCTGGAGTGTCGGTCAAAGCAAGCCCCAGCATTTT	CAWSVGQSKPQHF
TRBV11-2	TRBJ2-4	few	.	TGTGCCAGCAGCGAGGGCGTCGGTGGGAACATTCAGTACTTC	CASSEGVGGNIQYF
TRBV10-3	TRBJ1-1	few	.	TGTGCCATCAGTGAGTCGTCGTTGAGGAACACTGAAGCTTTCTTT	CAISESSLRNTEAFF
TRBV6-6	TRBJ2-4	once	.	TGTGCCAGCAGTTACTTATCCGATTCTCCCGGCATTCAGTACTTC	CASSYLSDSPGIQYF
TRBV27	TRBJ2-7	.	.	TGTGCCAGCAGTTTATTGGGAGAGACTTACGAGCAGTACTTC	CASSLLGETYEQYF
TRBV7-2	TRBJ1-6	.	TRBD1	TGTGCCAGCAGCTTAGCGCTAACGGGACAGGGGGCATCGTCCCTCCACTTT	CASSLALTGQGASSLHF
TRBV4-2	TRBJ1-1	.	TRBD1	TGTGCCAGCAGTCTAACAGGGGGCAGTTCGAGGAACACTGAAGCTTTCTTT	CASSLTGGSSRNTEAFF
TRBV25-1	TRBJ1-1	few	TRBD1	TGTGCCAGCAGTTTTGACAGGGGGCGTTACACTGAAGCTTTCTTT	CASSFDRGRYTEAFF
TRBV6-6	TRBJ1-5	.	.	TGTGCCAGTTGTCAGGGGAACAATCAGCCCCAGCATTTT	CASCQGNNQPQHF
TRBV18	TRBJ1-1	.	.	TGTGTCAGCTCACAAGGGACAAGGCGGCAGGCGGCTTTCTTT	CVSSQGTRRQAAFF
TRBV6-5	TRBJ1-1	.	.	TGTGCCAGCATCGCACAGGGAGAGGGTGAAGCTTTCTTT	CASIAQGEGEAFF
TRBV29-1	TRBJ2-7	.	TRBD2	TGCAGCGTTGTTTGGCTAGCGGGCCCAACGGACGGGGTATACGAGCAGTACTTC	CSVVWLAGPTDGVYEQYF
TRBV28	TRBJ1-4	few	.	TGTGCCAGCGGGCTTAATGAAAAACTGTTTTTT	CASGLNEKLFF
TRBV7-9	TRBJ1-1	.	TRBD1	TGTGCCAGCAGACCTGACAGGGCCCTCGTCAACACTGAAGCTTTCTTT	CASRPDRALVNTEAFF
TRBV25-1	TRBJ2-7	.	.	TGTGCCAGCAGTGGGGCGGATGGGAGCTCCTACGAGCAGTACTTC	CASSGADGSSYEQYF
TRBV5-1	TRBJ2-7	.	.	TGCGCCAGCAGCTTGGTGGGTAATGACCCAGGCTACGAGCAGTACTTC	CASSLVGNDPGYEQYF
TRBV7-9	TRBJ2-2	.	.	TGTGCCAGCAGCCTCCCCCTAGGGGGGGGGAACACCGGGGAGCTGTTTTTT	CASSLPLGGGNTGELFF
TRBV27	TRBJ2-1	.	.	TGTGCCAGCAGTTTTGGGACACACTACAATGAGCAGTTCTTC	CASSFGTHYNEQFF
TRBV27	TRBJ1-6	.	.	TGTGCCAGCAGTTCAGGTTCTTCACCCCTCCACTTT	CASSSGSSPLHF
TRBV19	TRBJ1-1	.	TRBD1	TGTGCCACCGTATCGGGACAGGGTGGCACTGAAGCTTTCTTT	CATVSGQGGTEAFF
TRBV6-5	TRBJ2-6	.	TRBD1	TGTGCCAGCAGTTTCTCCGACAGGGTTGGGGCCAACGTCCTGACTTTC	CASSFSDRVGANVLTF
TRBV12-5	TRBJ1-3	few	.	TGTGCTAGTGGCCCCTATCAGTGGAACCTCTCTAGCTCTGGAAACACCATATATTTT	CASGPYQWNLSSSGNTIYF
TRBV15	TRBJ2-5	.	.	TGTGCCACCAGCCGGTACGGGGTTCAAGAGACCCAGTACTTC	CATSRYGVQETQYF
TRBV27	TRBJ1-6	.	.	TGTGCCAGCAGTTTACGGGGGGCTCGAGATTCACCCCTCCACTTT	CASSLRGARDSPLHF
TRBV12-5	TRBJ1-6	.	.	TGTGCTAGTGGTTTGGAGCCTTACTCACCCCTCCACTTT	CASGLEPYSPLHF
TRBV28	TRBJ1-5	.	TRBD1	TGTGCCAGCAGCCTACAGGGGGGGGGTCATCAGCCCCAGCATTTT	CASSLQGGGHQPQHF
TRBV6-4	TRBJ1-6	few	.	TGTGCCAGCAGTGACTATCCAGATTCACCCCTCCACTTT	CASSDYPDSPLHF
TRBV7-9	TRBJ1-2	few	TRBD1	TGTGCCAGCAGCCCGGACAGGGGCTATTATGGCTACACCTTC	CASSPDRGYYGYTF
TRBV28	TRBJ1-1	few	.	TGTGCCAGCAGTTCCTTCCTTGAAGCTTTCTTT	CASSSFLEAFF
TRBV7-2	TRBJ1-6	few	.	TGTGCCAGCAGCCCAAGACGGACTATGGCCCTCCACTTT	CASSPRRTMALHF
TRBV27	TRBJ1-1	few	.	TGTGCCAGCAGAAGGGAGGCGGGGGAATCGGCTTTCTTT	CASRREAGESAFF
TRBV5-4	TRBJ1-2	.	.	TGTGCCAGCAGCTTGGCGCAGGGAACTAACTATGGCTACACCTTC	CASSLAQGTNYGYTF
TRBV5-1	TRBJ2-3	few	TRBD2	TGCGCCAGCATCCTAGGACTAGAAACAGATACGCAGTATTTT	CASILGLETDTQYF
TRBV30	TRBJ2-7	.	.	TGTGCCTGGAGTGTAGGCGGCGAGCAGTACTTC	CAWSVGGEQYF
TRBV7-6	TRBJ1-2	.	.	TGTGCCAGCAGCCTATCCGGCAGGGTTAACTATGGCTACACCTTC	CASSLSGRVNYGYTF
TRBV12-5	TRBJ2-3	few	TRBD2	TGTGCTAGTGGGGCCGGGACTAGGGGCACAGATACGCAGTATTTT	CASGAGTRGTDTQYF
TRBV6-5	TRBJ1-1	.	.	TGTGCCAGCAGTTCCGAAACGGGTGAAGCTTTCTTT	CASSSETGEAFF
TRBV9	TRBJ1-4	.	TRBD1	TGTGCCAGCAGCGCGACAGGGGGTTCTAATGAAAAACTGTTTTTT	CASSATGGSNEKLFF
TRBV29-1	TRBJ2-7	.	TRBD1	TGCAGCGTCCTGGACAGGTCCCCCTACGAGCAGTACTTC	CSVLDRSPYEQYF
TRBV9	TRBJ2-5	few	TRBD2	TGTGCCAGCAGCGAGACTAGCGGGGGGGCTGGGGCACAAGAGACCCAGTACTTC	CASSETSGGAGAQETQYF
TRBV2	TRBJ1-6	.	.	TGTGCCAGCAGACCACAGGGTAGGGATTCACCCCTCCACTTT	CASRPQGRDSPLHF
TRBV7-6	TRBJ2-2	.	TRBD1	TGTGCCAGCAGCTTTACCTGGACAGGGAGGAACACCGGGGAGCTGTTTTTT	CASSFTWTGRNTGELFF
TRBV9	TRBJ1-2	.	TRBD1	TGTGCCAGCAGCACCCGACAGGGGGGGAACTATGGCTACACCTTC	CASSTRQGGNYGYTF
TRBV30	TRBJ1-1	.	.	TGTGCCTGGAGTGTGGCAGGGGCTCGCACTGAAGCTTTCTTT	CAWSVAGARTEAFF
TRBV29-1	TRBJ2-7	.	TRBD1	TGCAGCGCCAAACTGGGACAGGGGGCTAACGAGCAGTACTTC	CSAKLGQGANEQYF
TRBV5-1	TRBJ1-1	.	.	TGCGCCAGCTATCCCTCGGGTCTGCGGGCGGGCACTGAAGCTTTCTTT	CASYPSGLRAGTEAFF
TRBV20-1	TRBJ2-7	.	.	TGCAGTGCTTCCTCCCACGAGCAGTACTTC	CSASSHEQYF
TRBV5-1	TRBJ2-7	.	TRBD1	TGCGCCAGCAGCGGACAGGTGGGTCGACGAAACGAGCAGTACTTC	CASSGQVGRRNEQYF